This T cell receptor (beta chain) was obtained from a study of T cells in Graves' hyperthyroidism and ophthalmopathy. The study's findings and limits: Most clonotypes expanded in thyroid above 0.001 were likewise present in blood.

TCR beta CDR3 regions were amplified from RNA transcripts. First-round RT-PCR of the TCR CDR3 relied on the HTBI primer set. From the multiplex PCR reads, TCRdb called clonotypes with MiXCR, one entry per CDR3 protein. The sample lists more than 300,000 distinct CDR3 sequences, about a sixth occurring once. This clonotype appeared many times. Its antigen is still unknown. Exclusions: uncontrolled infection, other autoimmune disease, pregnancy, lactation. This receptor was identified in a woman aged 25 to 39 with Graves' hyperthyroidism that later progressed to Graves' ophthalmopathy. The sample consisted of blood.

The CDR3 nucleotides read TGTGCCAGCAGTTTCGTTGGGGCCTTCGAAATTAACTATGGCTACACCTTC. Amino acids: CASSFVGAFEINYGYTF. The chain joins TRBV12-3 or TRBV12-4 to TRBJ1-2; D is perhaps TRBD1 (5 bases). The CDR3 totals 17 residues. Trimming removed 3 bases from V and 1 base from J, with 18 bases in between.